The present TCR beta chain was sequenced within a study of PD-1 blockade in classical Hodgkin lymphoma. Study as a whole: Patients received nivolumab 3 mg/kg intravenously every 2 weeks. Points from the study as a whole: Individuals who commenced nivolumab within less than 1 year of ASCT were excluded. TCR diversity rose significantly by C4D1 in CD4+ but not CD8+ cells. Prior therapy or disease activity may underlie the repertoire differences, whose causes remain undefined.

Sequencing was performed with immunoSEQ multiplex PCR; in TCRdb, only in-frame clones are kept and a portion is missing. The sample carries around 26,000 clones, around 86% recorded once. Noted time point: cycle 4 day 1 (C4D1), after around six weeks of nivolumab. Relapses following autologous stem cell transplantation were seen in all patients, with brentuximab vedotin exposure varying. Thawed PBMCs were the source of CD4+ T cells, purified by magnetic negative selection. About this clone itself: The target antigen is unknown.

Trimming stripped 1 base from V and 6 bases from J, with 6 bases between. This CDR3 spans 11 amino acids. The germline gives CDR1 DFQATT, CDR2 SNEGSKA (reference sequence). This receptor was taken from a human donor with classical Hodgkin lymphoma. This chain joins TRBV20-1 and TRBJ1-2; D gene ambiguous. The specimen was CD4+ T cells from blood, collected before the fourth cycle of nivolumab. In DNA, the CDR3 is TGCAGTGCTAGAGGGCCGGATGGCTACACCTTC. Its translation is CSARGPDGYTF.